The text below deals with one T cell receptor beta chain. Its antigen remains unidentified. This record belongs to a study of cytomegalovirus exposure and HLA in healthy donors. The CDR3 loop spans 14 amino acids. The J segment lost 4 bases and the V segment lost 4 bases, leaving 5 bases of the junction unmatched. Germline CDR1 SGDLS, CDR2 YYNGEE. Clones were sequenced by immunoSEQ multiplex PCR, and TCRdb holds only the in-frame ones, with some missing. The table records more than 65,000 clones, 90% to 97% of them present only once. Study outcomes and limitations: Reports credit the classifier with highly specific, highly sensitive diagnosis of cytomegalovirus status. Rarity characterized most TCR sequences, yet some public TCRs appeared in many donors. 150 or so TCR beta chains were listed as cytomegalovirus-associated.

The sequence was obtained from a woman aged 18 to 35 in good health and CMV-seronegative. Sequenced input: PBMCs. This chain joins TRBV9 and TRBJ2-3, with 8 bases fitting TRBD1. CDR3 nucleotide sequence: TGTGCCAGCAGCCGCAGGGGGCCGCCAGATACGCAGTATTTT. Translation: CASSRRGPPDTQYF. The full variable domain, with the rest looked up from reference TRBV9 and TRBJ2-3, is DSGVTQTPKHLITATGQRVTLRCSPRSGDLSVYWYQQSLDQGLQFLIQYYNGEERAKGNILERFSAQQFPDLHSELNLSSLELGDSALYFCASSRRGPPDTQYFGPGTRLTVL.